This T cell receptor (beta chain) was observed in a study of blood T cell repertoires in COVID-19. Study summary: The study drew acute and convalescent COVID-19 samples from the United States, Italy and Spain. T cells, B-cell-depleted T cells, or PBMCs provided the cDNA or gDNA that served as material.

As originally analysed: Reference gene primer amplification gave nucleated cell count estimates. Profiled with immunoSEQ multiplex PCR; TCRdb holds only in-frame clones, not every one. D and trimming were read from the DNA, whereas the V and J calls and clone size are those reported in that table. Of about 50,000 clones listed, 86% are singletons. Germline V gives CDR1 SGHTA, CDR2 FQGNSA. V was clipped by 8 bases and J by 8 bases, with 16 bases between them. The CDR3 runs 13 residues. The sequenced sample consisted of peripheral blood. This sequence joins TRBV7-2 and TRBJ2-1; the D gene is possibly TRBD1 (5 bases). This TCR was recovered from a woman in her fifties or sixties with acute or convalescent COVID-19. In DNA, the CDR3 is TGTGCCAGCGAGCCAAGGGGTGTCCATGAGCAGTTCTTC. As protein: CASEPRGVHEQFF.